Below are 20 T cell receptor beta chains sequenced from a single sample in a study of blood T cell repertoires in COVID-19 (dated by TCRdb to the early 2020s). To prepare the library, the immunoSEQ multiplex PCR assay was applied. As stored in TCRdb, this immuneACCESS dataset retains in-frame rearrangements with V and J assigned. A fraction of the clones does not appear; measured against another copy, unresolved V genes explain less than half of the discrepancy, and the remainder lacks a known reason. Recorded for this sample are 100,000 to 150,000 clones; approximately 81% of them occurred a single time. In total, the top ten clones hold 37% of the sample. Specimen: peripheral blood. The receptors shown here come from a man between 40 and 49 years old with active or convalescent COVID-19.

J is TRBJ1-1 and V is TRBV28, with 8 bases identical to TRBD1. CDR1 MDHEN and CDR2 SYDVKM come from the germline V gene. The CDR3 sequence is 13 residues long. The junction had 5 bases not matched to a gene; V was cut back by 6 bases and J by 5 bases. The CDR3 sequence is CASRVTGGTEAFF. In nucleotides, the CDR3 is TGTGCCAGCAGAGTAACAGGGGGTACTGAAGCTTTCTTT.

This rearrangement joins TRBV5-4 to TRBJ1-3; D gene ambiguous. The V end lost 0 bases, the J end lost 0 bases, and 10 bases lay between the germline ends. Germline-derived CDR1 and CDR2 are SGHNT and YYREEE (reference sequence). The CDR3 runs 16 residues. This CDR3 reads CASSLGRFRSGNTIYF. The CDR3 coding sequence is TGTGCCAGCAGCTTGGGCAGGTTCCGCTCTGGAAACACCATATATTTT. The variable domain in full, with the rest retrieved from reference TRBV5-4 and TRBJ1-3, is ETGVTQSPTHLIKTRGQQVTLRCSSQSGHNTVSWYQQALGQGPQFIFQYYREEENGRGNFPPRFSGLQFPNYSSELNVNALELDDSALYLCASSLGRFRSGNTIYFGEGSWLTVV.

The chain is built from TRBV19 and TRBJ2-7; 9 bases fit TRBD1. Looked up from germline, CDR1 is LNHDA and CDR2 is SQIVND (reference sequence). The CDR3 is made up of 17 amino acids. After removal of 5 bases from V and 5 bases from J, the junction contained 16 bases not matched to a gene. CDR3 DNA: TGTGCCAGTAGTCCGAGCGGGACAGGGCGCGGAGGGGACGAGCAGTACTTC. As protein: CASSPSGTGRGGDEQYF.

DNA for the CDR3: TGTGCCAGCAGTACTAATGGGCAGGGAACTAATGAAAAACTGTTTTTT. The encoded protein is CASSTNGQGTNEKLFF. The chain recombines TRBV28 with TRBJ1-4; tentative D call: TRBD1 (5 bases). The CDR3 is made up of 16 amino acids. Germline CDR1 MDHEN, CDR2 SYDVKM. V gave up 5 bases and J gave up 1 base, with 14 bases separating them.

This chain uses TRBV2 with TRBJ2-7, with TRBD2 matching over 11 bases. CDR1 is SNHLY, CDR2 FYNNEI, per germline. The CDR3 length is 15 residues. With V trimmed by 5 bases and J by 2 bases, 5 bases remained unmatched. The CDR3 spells CASSPTSGGTYEQYF. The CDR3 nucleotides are TGTGCCAGCAGTCCCACTAGCGGGGGCACCTACGAGCAGTACTTC. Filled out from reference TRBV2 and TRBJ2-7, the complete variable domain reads EPEVTQTPSHQVTQMGQEVILRCVPISNHLYFYWYRQILGQKVEFLVSFYNNEISEKSEIFDDQFSVERPDGSNFTLKIRSTKLEDSAMYFCASSPTSGGTYEQYFGPGTRLTVT.

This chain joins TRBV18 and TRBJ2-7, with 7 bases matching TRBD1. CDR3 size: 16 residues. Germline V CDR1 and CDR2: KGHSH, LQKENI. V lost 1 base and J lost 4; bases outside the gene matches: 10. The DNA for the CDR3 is TGTGCCAGCTCACCACTCCCCGGGACAGTCGAGTACGAGCAGTACTTC. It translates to CASSPLPGTVEYEQYF.

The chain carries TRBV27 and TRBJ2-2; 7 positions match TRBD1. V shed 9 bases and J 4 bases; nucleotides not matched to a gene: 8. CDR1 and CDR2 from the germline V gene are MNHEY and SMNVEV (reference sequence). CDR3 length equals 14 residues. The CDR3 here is CASRQGLSTGELFF. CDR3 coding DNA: TGTGCCAGTCGACAGGGATTGAGCACCGGGGAGCTGTTTTTT.

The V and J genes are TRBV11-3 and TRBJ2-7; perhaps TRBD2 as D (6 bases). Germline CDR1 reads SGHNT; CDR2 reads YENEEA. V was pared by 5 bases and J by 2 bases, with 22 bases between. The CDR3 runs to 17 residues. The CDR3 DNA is TGTGCCAGCAGCCCGGCAAGAGGCCGGGGGATCCCCTACGAGCAGTACTTC. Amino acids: CASSPARGRGIPYEQYF.

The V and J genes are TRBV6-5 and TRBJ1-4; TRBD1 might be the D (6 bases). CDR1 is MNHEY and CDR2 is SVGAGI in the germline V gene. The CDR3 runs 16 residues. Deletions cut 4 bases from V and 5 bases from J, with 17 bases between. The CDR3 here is CASSSIAGTFNEKLFF. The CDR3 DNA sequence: TGTGCCAGCAGTTCCATCGCCGGGACATTCAATGAAAAACTGTTTTTT.

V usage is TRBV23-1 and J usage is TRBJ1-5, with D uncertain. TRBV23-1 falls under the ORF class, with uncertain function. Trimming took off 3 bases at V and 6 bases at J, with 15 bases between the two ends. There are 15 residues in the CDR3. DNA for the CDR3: TGCGCCAGCAGTCAGGGTAGGGAGGTGGTTCAGCCCCAGCATTTT. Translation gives CASSQGREVVQPQHF.

The DNA for the CDR3 is TGTGCCAGCAGCCCTACCGGCGGGGGCCTCCTCTATGGCTACACCTTC. The encoded protein is CASSPTGGGLLYGYTF. The V call is TRBV14, the J call TRBJ1-2; the D gene is possibly TRBD1 (6 bases). Trimming removed 4 bases from V and 4 bases from J, with 19 bases in between. Germline CDR1 is SGHDN and CDR2 is FVKESK. This CDR3 comprises 16 residues. Complete variable domain (other parts from reference TRBV14 and TRBJ1-2): EAGVTQFPSHSVIEKGQTVTLRCDPISGHDNLYWYRRVMGKEIKFLLHFVKESKQDESGMPNNRFLAERTGGTYSTLKVQPAELEDSGVYFCASSPTGGGLLYGYTFGSGTRLTVV.

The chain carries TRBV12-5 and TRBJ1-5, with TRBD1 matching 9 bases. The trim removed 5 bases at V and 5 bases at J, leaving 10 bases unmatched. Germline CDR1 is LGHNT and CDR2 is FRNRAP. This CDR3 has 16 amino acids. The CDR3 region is CASGPNPGTGHQPQHF. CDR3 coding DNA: TGTGCTAGTGGTCCCAACCCCGGGACAGGGCATCAGCCCCAGCATTTT.

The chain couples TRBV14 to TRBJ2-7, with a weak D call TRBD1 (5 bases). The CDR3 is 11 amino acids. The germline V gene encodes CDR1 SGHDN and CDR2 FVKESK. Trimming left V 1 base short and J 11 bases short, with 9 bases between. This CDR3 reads CASSQVDRKYF. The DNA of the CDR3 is TGTGCCAGCAGCCAAGTCGACAGAAAGTACTTC.

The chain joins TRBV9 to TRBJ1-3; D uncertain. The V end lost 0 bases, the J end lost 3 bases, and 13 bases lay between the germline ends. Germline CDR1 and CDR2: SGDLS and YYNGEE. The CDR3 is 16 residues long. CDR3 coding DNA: TGTGCCAGCAGCGTAGACGAGGGAACTAGTGGAAACACCATATATTTT. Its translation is CASSVDEGTSGNTIYF.

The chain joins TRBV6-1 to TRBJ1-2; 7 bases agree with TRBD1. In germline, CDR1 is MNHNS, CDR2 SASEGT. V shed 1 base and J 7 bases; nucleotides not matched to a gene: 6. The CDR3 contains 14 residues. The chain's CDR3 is CASSEGGQKGGYTF. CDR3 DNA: TGTGCCAGCAGTGAAGGGGGACAGAAGGGTGGCTACACCTTC.

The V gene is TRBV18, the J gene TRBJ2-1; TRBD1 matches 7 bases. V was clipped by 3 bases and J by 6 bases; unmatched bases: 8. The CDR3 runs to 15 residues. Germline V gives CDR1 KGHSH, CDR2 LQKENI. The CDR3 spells CASSPAPGQVNEQFF. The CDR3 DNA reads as TGTGCCAGCTCACCGGCCCCCGGACAGGTCAATGAGCAGTTCTTC.

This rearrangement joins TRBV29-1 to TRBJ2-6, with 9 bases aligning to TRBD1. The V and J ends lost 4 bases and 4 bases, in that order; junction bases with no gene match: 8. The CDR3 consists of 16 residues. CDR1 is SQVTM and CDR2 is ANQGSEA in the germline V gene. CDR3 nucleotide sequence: TGCAGCGTTGGTGGGACAGGGACGCGAGGGGCCAACGTCCTGACTTTC. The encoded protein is CSVGGTGTRGANVLTF.

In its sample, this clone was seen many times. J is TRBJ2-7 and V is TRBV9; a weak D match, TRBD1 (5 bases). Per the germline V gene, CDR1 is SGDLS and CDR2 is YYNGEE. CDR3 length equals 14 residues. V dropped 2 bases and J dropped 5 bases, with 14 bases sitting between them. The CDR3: CASSVSREGHEQYF. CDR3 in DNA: TGTGCCAGCAGCGTGAGCAGGGAAGGCCACGAGCAGTACTTC.

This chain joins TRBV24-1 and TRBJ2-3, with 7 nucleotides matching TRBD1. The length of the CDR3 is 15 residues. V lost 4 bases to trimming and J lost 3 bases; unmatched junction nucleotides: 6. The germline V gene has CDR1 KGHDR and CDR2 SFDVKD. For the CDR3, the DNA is TGTGCCACCAGTGACCCTGACAGGGCGACAGATACGCAGTATTTT. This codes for CATSDPDRATDTQYF.

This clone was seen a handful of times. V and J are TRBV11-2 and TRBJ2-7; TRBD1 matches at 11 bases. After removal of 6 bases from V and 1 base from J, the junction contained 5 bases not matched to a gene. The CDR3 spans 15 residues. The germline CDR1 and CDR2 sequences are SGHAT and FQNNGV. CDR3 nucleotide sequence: TGTGCCAGCAGTCAGGACAGGGGGCCTTCCTACGAGCAGTACTTC. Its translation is CASSQDRGPSYEQYF. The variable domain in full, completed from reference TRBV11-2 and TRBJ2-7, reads EAGVAQSPRYKIIEKRQSVAFWCNPISGHATLYWYQQILGQGPKLLIQFQNNGVVDDSQLPKDRFSAERLKGVDSTLKIQPAKLEDSAVYLCASSQDRGPSYEQYFGPGTRLTVT.